This T cell receptor beta chain was captured by sequencing in a study of blood T cells in healthy people across ages. Notes on the study in general: TCR beta diversity was tightly associated with the proportion of naive T cells. Researchers judged that diversity estimates from one million T cells fell short of true values.

Researchers isolated at least 6 million PBMCs per sample. Combining a sample-barcoded 5' primer with a J-beta primer mix, a second PCR ran for 7 to 11 cycles. TCRdb called the 5' RACE reads again in MiXCR, with one record for every CDR3 protein. The sample includes over 1,300,000 distinct CDR3 sequences, 59% of them seen just once. In regard to this clonotype: Its antigen is currently unknown.

Per germline, CDR1 MNHEY and CDR2 SMNVEV (reference sequence). The CDR3 covers 14 residues. Trimming removed 3 bases from V and 3 bases from J, with 11 bases in between. The sequencing sample was made of blood. The gene calls are TRBV27 and TRBJ1-2; possible D gene TRBD1, 5 bases. The sequence came from a young man in good health. The CDR3 bases are TGTGCCAGCAGTTTCAGGAGAGGGGACTATGGCTACACCTTC. This codes for CASSFRRGDYGYTF.